A selection of T cell receptor beta chains follows, all from one sample in a study of early T cells in non-severe SARS-CoV-2 infection. TCRdb itself ran the 5' RACE reads through MiXCR, one entry per CDR3 protein. The data contain 80,000 to 95,000 distinct CDR3 sequences, roughly 17% of them singletons. Sequences were derived from whole blood, sampled at baseline. Receptor source: an adult who was a healthcare worker with PCR-confirmed SARS-CoV-2 infection or an uninfected control (not recorded which). Each CDR3 is given with its conserved first and last residue. Each record gives: clone size, D gene, J gene, V gene, CDR3 DNA, CDR3 protein. The D gene is left open where the match is weak. Some rows mark clone size as missing; the rest say once, few, many or name a class of expanded clone.

many,.,TRBJ1-3,TRBV7-2,TGTGCCAGCAGCTCGCTCAGGGGTTCAGGAAACACCATATATTTT,CASSSLRGSGNTIYF
.,TRBD2,TRBJ2-1,TRBV19,TGTGCCAGTAGTATAGGAGTAGCGGGGAGTTTTAGGGATGAGCAGTTCTTC,CASSIGVAGSFRDEQFF
many,.,TRBJ2-5,TRBV7-9,TGTGCCAGCAGCTTCTCCGGGGGATTGGAGACCCAGTACTTC,CASSFSGGLETQYF
.,.,TRBJ1-5,TRBV25-1,TGTGCCAGCAGTGAATCGGGGGGAGGGTCTCGCCCCCAGCATTTT,CASSESGGGSRPQHF
.,.,TRBJ2-3,TRBV20-1,TGCAGTGCTAGGGAGAAGGGGTACACAGATACGCAGTATTTT,CSAREKGYTDTQYF
.,.,TRBJ2-5,TRBV12-3/TRBV12-4,TGTGCCAGCAGGGAACAAGAGACCCAGTACTTC,CASREQETQYF
.,.,TRBJ2-2,TRBV5-6,TGTGCCAGCAGCTCCCCAGGGTTGGGGGAGCTGTTTTTT,CASSSPGLGELFF
many,TRBD1,TRBJ1-1,TRBV11-2,TGTGCCAGCAGCTTTACAAGGGGACAGGGAGGATCGAAGGGTGAAGCTTTCTTT,CASSFTRGQGGSKGEAFF
.,TRBD1,TRBJ2-2,TRBV5-5,TGTGCCAGCAGCTTCGACAGGGCGGCCGGGGAGCTGTTTTTT,CASSFDRAAGELFF
.,.,TRBJ2-1,TRBV20-1,TGCAGTGCTAGACGGCTGAGGAGCTCCTACAATGAGCGGTTCTTC,CSARRLRSSYNERFF
few,.,TRBJ1-5,TRBV7-9,TGTGCCAGCAGCCTCACGGGTATTCAGCCCCAGCATTTT,CASSLTGIQPQHF
few,.,TRBJ1-1,TRBV20-1,TGCAGTGCTAGAGATCGTAGAGAGGGAACTGAAGCTTTCTTT,CSARDRREGTEAFF
.,.,TRBJ1-2,TRBV12-3/TRBV12-4,TGTGCCAGCAGTTCAACGGGGAGATCCTATGGCTACACCTTC,CASSSTGRSYGYTF
.,.,TRBJ1-1,TRBV10-3,TGTGCCATCAGTGAGCACCCCCGGCTCCCCGAAGCTTTCTTT,CAISEHPRLPEAFF
few,.,TRBJ1-1,TRBV6-1,TGTGCCAGCAGCGAAGTCGGGGCCACTGAAGCTTTCTTT,CASSEVGATEAFF
.,TRBD2,TRBJ2-3,TRBV20-1,TGCAGTGCCCCAAACGTGGTTAGCGGGAGGGCCAGAGATACGCAGTATTTT,CSAPNVVSGRARDTQYF
.,.,TRBJ2-1,TRBV15,TGTGCCACCAGCAGAGACGGGGATGAGCAGTTCTTC,CATSRDGDEQFF
.,.,TRBJ2-7,TRBV20-1,TGCAGTGCCAAATCAGGATTCGAGCAGTACTTC,CSAKSGFEQYF
.,.,TRBJ1-1,TRBV7-2,TGTGCCAGCAGCTCCCAGGGCATGAGCACTGAAGCTTTCTTT,CASSSQGMSTEAFF
many,.,TRBJ2-5,TRBV12-3/TRBV12-4,TGTGCCAGCAGTTTATCGGCTGGAAAAGCCCAGTACTTC,CASSLSAGKAQYF
few,.,TRBJ2-1,TRBV19,TGTGCCAGTAGTGTTGGATTGAGCTCCTACAATGAGCAGTTCTTC,CASSVGLSSYNEQFF
.,TRBD1,TRBJ2-3,TRBV28,TGTGCCAGCAGAAGGACAGGGGGCACAGATACGCAGTATTTT,CASRRTGGTDTQYF
.,.,TRBJ2-7,TRBV3-1,TGTGCCAGCAGCGAAGACGGGGGTCCCTACGAGCAGTACTTC,CASSEDGGPYEQYF
few,TRBD2,TRBJ2-3,TRBV20-1,TGCAGTGCTAGATGGGGCCGGCGGGAGTGGATAGATACGCAGTATTTT,CSARWGRREWIDTQYF
.,.,TRBJ1-3,TRBV15,TGTGCCACCAGCAGAACCGGACGGTACTCTGGAAACACCATATATTTT,CATSRTGRYSGNTIYF
many,.,TRBJ1-6,TRBV6-1,TGTGCCAGCAGTGAACACTCCCGTTCGTCACCCCTCCACTTT,CASSEHSRSSPLHF
few,.,TRBJ2-2,TRBV30,TGTGCCTGGAGTGTACGGGCTCGGGACACCGGGGAGCTGTTTTTT,CAWSVRARDTGELFF
.,TRBD1,TRBJ1-2,TRBV20-1,TGCAGTGCTAAGGACAGGGGGCAGGGCTACACCTTC,CSAKDRGQGYTF
few,.,TRBJ2-7,TRBV28,TGTGCCAGCAGGGCGGGGCAACACTTCTACGAGCAGTACTTC,CASRAGQHFYEQYF
many,.,TRBJ1-2,TRBV28,TGTGCCAGCACCAAAATGGGGACACCGTATGGCTACACCTTC,CASTKMGTPYGYTF
.,.,TRBJ2-4,TRBV29-1,TGCAGCGTTGTGTCCTTAGCCAAAAACATTCAGTACTTC,CSVVSLAKNIQYF
.,TRBD1,TRBJ2-7,TRBV9,TGTGCCAGCAGCACGCAAACCGGGACAGGAGACTACGAGCAGTACTTC,CASSTQTGTGDYEQYF
few,TRBD1,TRBJ2-7,TRBV28,TGTGCCAGCAGTTTAACGGGACAGGGTTCGTACGAGCAGTACTTC,CASSLTGQGSYEQYF
many,TRBD1,TRBJ2-7,TRBV27,TGTGCCAGCAAGGGGGCTCTAGGTTACGAGCAGTACTTC,CASKGALGYEQYF
.,.,TRBJ2-2,TRBV12-3/TRBV12-4,TGTGCCAGCAGGTCGGGCGGGGAGCTGTTTTTT,CASRSGGELFF
few,.,TRBJ2-5,TRBV6-2/TRBV6-3,TGTGCCAGCAGTCCGCGGACCGGTAGTGAGACCCAGTACTTC,CASSPRTGSETQYF
.,.,TRBJ2-7,TRBV21-1,TGTGCCAGCCCGGTCAGTTCCTACGAGCAGTACTTC,CASPVSSYEQYF
few,TRBD1,TRBJ2-5,TRBV20-1,TGCAGTGCTAGAGATGCCGACAGGGGACAAGAGACCCAGTACTTC,CSARDADRGQETQYF
few,TRBD1,TRBJ1-1,TRBV27,TGTGCCAGCAGACCAAAGAGACAGGGGTACACTGAAGCTTTCTTT,CASRPKRQGYTEAFF
few,TRBD1,TRBJ1-1,TRBV28,TGTGCCAGCAGGCAGGGGGGAAACACTGAAGCTTTCTTT,CASRQGGNTEAFF
.,.,TRBJ2-3,TRBV28,TGTGCCAGCAGGCCCGTTGAAGCTTGGCCGATAGATACGCAGTATTTT,CASRPVEAWPIDTQYF
.,.,TRBJ2-7,TRBV7-2,TGTGCCAGCAGCCCGATGGGCGGAGGCTACTACGAGCAGTACTTC,CASSPMGGGYYEQYF
.,TRBD1,TRBJ2-1,TRBV9,TGTGCCAGCAGCACACAGGGGGATGCTTACAATGAGCAGTTCTTC,CASSTQGDAYNEQFF
few,TRBD1,TRBJ2-1,TRBV6-1,TGTGCCAGCAGGGGAGACAGGGGAAAGGACAATGAGCAGTTCTTC,CASRGDRGKDNEQFF
.,.,TRBJ2-1,TRBV5-4,TGTGCCAGCAGCTTGGACTTCCCCTCCTACAATGAGCAGTTCTTC,CASSLDFPSYNEQFF
few,.,TRBJ2-1,TRBV28,TGTGCCAGCAGTTCTTTACTGGTTCAGAATGAGCAGTTCTTC,CASSSLLVQNEQFF
few,.,TRBJ2-7,TRBV29-1,TGCAGCGTTGCTTTGGGGGGCGAGCAGTACTTC,CSVALGGEQYF
few,.,TRBJ2-7,TRBV5-1,TGCGCCAGCAGCGTGCTAGGAGGAGAGCAGTACTTC,CASSVLGGEQYF
few,.,TRBJ2-7,TRBV7-9,TGTGCCAGCAGCTTAGAGGTAGGGAGGACCTACGAGCAGTACTTC,CASSLEVGRTYEQYF
many,.,TRBJ1-5,TRBV20-1,TGCAGTGCCCTAGACGGGAAGGGGCATCAGCCCCAGCATTTT,CSALDGKGHQPQHF
.,.,TRBJ1-2,TRBV6-1,TGTGCCAGCAGTGAAGCGCCCGCTAACTATGGCTACACCTTC,CASSEAPANYGYTF
many,TRBD1,TRBJ2-4,TRBV6-5,TGTGCCAGCGCAGGACAGGGCGAAATTGCCAAAAACATTCAGTACTTC,CASAGQGEIAKNIQYF
many,.,TRBJ1-5,TRBV4-1,TGCGCCAGCAGCCAACGGGGGCTGAGCAATCAGCCCCAGCATTTT,CASSQRGLSNQPQHF
many,.,TRBJ1-5,TRBV7-2,TGTGCCAGCAGCTTAGGACCCGGTCAGCCCCAGCATTTT,CASSLGPGQPQHF
few,.,TRBJ1-2,TRBV20-1,TGCAGTGCTAGTGCCGGGGTCAACTATGGCTACACCTTC,CSASAGVNYGYTF
.,TRBD1,TRBJ1-2,TRBV4-3,TGCGCCAGCAGCCAAGATAAGGGCAGGGGGTATGGCTACACCTTC,CASSQDKGRGYGYTF
many,.,TRBJ2-1,TRBV2,TGTGCCAGCAGTGCCGACTCCAATGAGCAGTTCTTC,CASSADSNEQFF
few,.,TRBJ2-5,TRBV11-2,TGTGCCAGCAGCTTAGAGCCAGGGTTAGAGACCCAGTACTTC,CASSLEPGLETQYF